This note documents a single TCR beta chain sequence. Cells designated naive CD8 were CD45RO-negative and were positively selected for CCR7, with terminally differentiated effector memory CD45RA+ cells excluded. This entry comes from a study of shared clonotypes between healthy human individuals. Assay: immunoSEQ multiplex PCR; the TCRdb copy retains only in-frame clones and omits some. The sample consists of hundreds of thousands of clones, 80% to 95% of them appearing once. The CDR3 is made up of 13 amino acids. Germline loops: CDR1 SGHNT, CDR2 YYREEE (reference sequence). Trimming removed 0 bases at V and 8 bases at J, with 11 bases between.

V and J are TRBV5-4 and TRBJ1-1; D is unresolved. This clonotype was obtained from a man aged 30 to 45 in good health. The sequenced material came from naive CD8+ T cells sorted from blood. CDR3 DNA sequence: TGTGCCAGCAGCTTGGGGGTTCGGGCAGAAGCTTTCTTT. This gives the protein CASSLGVRAEAFF.